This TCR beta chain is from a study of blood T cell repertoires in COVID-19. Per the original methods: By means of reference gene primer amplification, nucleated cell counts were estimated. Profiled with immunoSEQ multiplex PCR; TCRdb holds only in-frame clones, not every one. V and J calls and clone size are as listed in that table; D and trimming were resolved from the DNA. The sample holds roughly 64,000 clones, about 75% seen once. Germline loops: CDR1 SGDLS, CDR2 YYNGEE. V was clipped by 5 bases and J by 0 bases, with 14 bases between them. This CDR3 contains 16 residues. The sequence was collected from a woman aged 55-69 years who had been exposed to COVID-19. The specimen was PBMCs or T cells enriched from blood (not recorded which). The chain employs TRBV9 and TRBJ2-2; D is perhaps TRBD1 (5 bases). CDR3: CASSLDSSPNTGELFF. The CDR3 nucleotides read TGTGCCAGCAGTCTAGACAGCTCGCCGAACACCGGGGAGCTGTTTTTT.